This TCR beta chain is from a study of blood T cell repertoires in COVID-19 (TCRdb year 2020). Background on the whole study: Samples from collaborators originated in the United States, Italy and Spain and spanned both the acute and convalescent phases of COVID-19. Deeply sampled blood TCRbeta repertoires from subjects exposed to, actively infected with, or recovered from COVID-19 were included in the dataset. Where available, HLA class I and class II types were obtained from metadata supplied by the sample provider rather than from assay-based typing. A de-identified subject ID, COVID-19 status, age in years and sex were almost always included in the sample metadata. Samples came from the ongoing ImmuneRACE study (first 160 participants) plus 1,254 subjects from 6 global collaborators. The repertoires were made available in a free public database intended to serve as a resource for research on the immune response to SARS-CoV-2. The prospective study material was composed of cDNA or gDNA derived from T cells, B-cell-depleted T cells, or PBMCs. What the study reported, not specific to this receptor: Clinical and demographic metadata were provided uncurated, with the amount varying by source and participant.

TCRbeta CDR3 regions were amplified from genomic DNA using the immunoSEQ Assay, a bias-controlled multiplex PCR. The published analysis was carried out like this. Nucleated cell counts per sample were estimated from amplification of reference gene primers within the assay. To quantify the absolute abundance of each unique TCRbeta CDR3 rearrangement, sequence reads were collapsed and filtered. For each sample, productive Simpson clonality was calculated by taking the square root of Simpson's diversity index across productive rearrangements. TCRdb took this table from immuneACCESS and kept in-frame rearrangements with V and J called. Such tables lack part of the clones; where checked against another copy, unresolved V genes explain under half of the gap, and the rest is unexplained. V and J calls and clone size are copied from that table; D and trimming were computed from the DNA. For this sample the table gives a few hundred thousand clones, of which 89% were detected only once. The top ten clonotypes cover approximately 3% of the sample.

Details on this clone: The target of this receptor is not known. No much larger clone exists at a distance of one base, and base qualities are not known.

CDR1 and CDR2, per the germline V gene, are LGHNA and YSLEER. The CDR3 holds 16 amino acids from the cysteine to the phenylalanine. This entry keeps only the CDR3 DNA: 48 bases, framed from base 1. Cut back by 6 bases and 7 bases, the V and J ends lie 22 bases apart. In Seattle, one collaborating source enrolled patients while the infection was active and tracked those patients longitudinally over the course of disease. Collaborating institutions collected whole blood in K2EDTA tubes following their own protocols. For TCRbeta analysis, collaborators shipped samples in one of three forms: frozen whole blood, isolated PBMCs, or DNA extracted from either of those sample types.

This clonotype originated in a woman aged 25-40 years with COVID-19, enrolled during active disease. Specimen: peripheral blood. Recombination connected TRBV4-3 to TRBJ1-5; the D gene cannot be resolved reliably. The bases read TGCGCCAGCAGAGATATATACGGGGTAGGAGGACAGCCCCAGCATTTT. Its amino acids are CASRDIYGVGGQPQHF.